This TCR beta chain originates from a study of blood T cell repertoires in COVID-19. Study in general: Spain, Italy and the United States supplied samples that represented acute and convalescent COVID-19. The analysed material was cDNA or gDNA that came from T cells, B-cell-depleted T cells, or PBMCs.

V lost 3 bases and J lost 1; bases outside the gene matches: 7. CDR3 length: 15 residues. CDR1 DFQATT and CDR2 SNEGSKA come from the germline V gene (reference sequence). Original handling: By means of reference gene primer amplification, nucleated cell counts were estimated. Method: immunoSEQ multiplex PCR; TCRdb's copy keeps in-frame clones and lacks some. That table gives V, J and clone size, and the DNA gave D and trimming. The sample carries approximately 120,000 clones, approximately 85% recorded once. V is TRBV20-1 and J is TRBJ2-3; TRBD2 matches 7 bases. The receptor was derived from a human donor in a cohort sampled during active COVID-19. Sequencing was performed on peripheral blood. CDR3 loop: CSASGWGGRTDTQYF. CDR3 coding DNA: TGCAGTGCTAGTGGGTGGGGGGGACGCACAGATACGCAGTATTTT.